The 29 T cell receptor beta chains below come from one sample, sequenced in a study of shared clonotypes between healthy human individuals. The protocol was immunoSEQ multiplex PCR, while the TCRdb copy is restricted to in-frame clones and leaves out a portion. The sample yields a few million clones, about 92% seen once. The sample taken for sequencing was naive CD4+ T cells from PBMCs. The subset is: CD45RA+ positively selected. All receptors derive from a man between 18 and 29 years old in good health. Some clones in this sample may be carry-over from other donors' samples.

The J gene is TRBJ1-3, the V gene TRBV1; TRBD1 is the table's D call, not checked against the DNA. TRBV1 is flagged as a pseudogene. The CDR3 is 16 residues long. The CDR3 nucleotides are TGCACCAGCAGCCAACAGGGGTCCCGCTCTGGAAACACCATATATTTT. This translates into CTSSQQGSRSGNTIYF.

The chain carries TRBV19 and TRBJ1-1, with D unclear. CDR1 and CDR2 (germline): LNHDA, SQIVND (reference sequence). The CDR3 is 16 residues long. V was cut by 6 bases and J by 1 base, with 18 bases left in between. CDR3 region: CASSSNGRGTNTEAFF. In nucleotides, the CDR3 is TGTGCCAGTAGCTCCAATGGACGCGGAACGAACACTGAAGCTTTCTTT.

V and J are TRBV28 and TRBJ2-3; TRBD1 matches at 11 bases. Germline CDR1 and CDR2: MDHEN and SYDVKM. The CDR3 runs to 17 residues. V trimming: 6 bases; J trimming: 1 base; junction bases outside the gene matches: 9. The CDR3 spells CASRPPGTGGRTDTQYF. DNA for the CDR3: TGTGCCAGCAGACCCCCCGGGACAGGGGGGCGCACAGATACGCAGTATTTT. Filled out from reference TRBV28 and TRBJ2-3, the complete variable domain reads DVKVTQSSRYLVKRTGEKVFLECVQDMDHENMFWYRQDPGLGLRLIYFSYDVKMKEKGDIPEGYSVSREKKERFSLILESASTNQTSMYLCASRPPGTGGRTDTQYFGPGTRLTVL.

DNA for the CDR3: TGTGCCAGCAGCAGGGGGACAGCTAGCAATCAGCCCCAGCATTTT. It encodes CASSRGTASNQPQHF. The chain joins TRBV5-8 to TRBJ1-5, with 7 bases matching TRBD1. With V trimmed by 4 bases and J by 0 bases, 4 bases remained unmatched. Germline CDR1 reads SGHTS; CDR2 reads YDEGEE. There are 15 residues in the CDR3.

The J gene is TRBJ1-2, the V gene TRBV30, with D possibly being TRBD1 (5 bases). V shed 1 base and J shed 10 bases, with 16 bases lying between them. CDR3 length: 13 amino acids. Germline V CDR1 and CDR2: GTSNPN, SVGIG (reference sequence). Here the CDR3 reads CAWSEGVSRFYTF. For the CDR3, the DNA is TGTGCCTGGAGTGAAGGGGTCAGCCGGTTCTACACCTTC. Full variable domain (rest looked up from reference TRBV30 and TRBJ1-2): SQTIHQWPATLVQPVGSPLSLECTVEGTSNPNLYWYRQAAGRGLQLLFYSVGIGQISSEVPQNLSASRPQDRQFILSSKKLLLSDSGFYLCAWSEGVSRFYTFGSGTRLTVV.

The chain links TRBV28 to TRBJ1-3, with D unclear. There are 17 residues in the CDR3. Germline CDR1 reads MDHEN; CDR2 reads SYDVKM. Deletions cut 5 bases from V and 0 bases from J, with 17 bases between. CDR3 in amino acids: CASSTIGQYLSGNTIYF. The CDR3 bases are TGTGCCAGCAGTACCATCGGGCAGTACCTCTCTGGAAACACCATATATTTT.

The chain is built from TRBV28 and TRBJ1-5; the D is unclear. CDR3 length equals 17 residues. The V and J ends lost 2 bases and 6 bases respectively, with 20 bases between them. The germline V gene has CDR1 MDHEN and CDR2 SYDVKM. CDR3 in DNA: TGTGCCAGCAGTTTACCCCTACTCTCGATGGGAGTTCAGCCCCAGCATTTT. Amino acid sequence: CASSLPLLSMGVQPQHF.

This chain connects TRBV9 to TRBJ1-4; weak D call: TRBD1 (5 bases). The germline V and J ends were trimmed by 0 bases and 6 bases, with 9 bases remaining between them. CDR1 is SGDLS, CDR2 YYNGEE, per germline. This CDR3 region has 14 residues. The CDR3 is CASSVGTGDEKLFF. CDR3 DNA sequence: TGTGCCAGCAGCGTAGGAACAGGTGATGAAAAACTGTTTTTT.

The chain couples TRBV5-6 to TRBJ1-2; 7 nucleotides align to TRBD1. CDR3 size: 13 residues. J gave up 10 bases and V 4 bases, and 10 bases lay outside the gene matches. CDR1 and CDR2 (germline): SGHDT, YYEEEE. DNA for the CDR3: TGTGCCAGCAGCCTTACGCGACAGGGCGTCTACACCTTC. This codes for CASSLTRQGVYTF.

The rearrangement links TRBV19 to TRBJ1-2, with no clear D. There are 14 residues in the CDR3. Looked up from germline, CDR1 is LNHDA and CDR2 is SQIVND (reference sequence). V was clipped by 1 base and J by 6 bases, with 12 bases between them. The CDR3 sequence: CASSIVEALHGYTF. The CDR3 bases are TGTGCCAGTAGTATAGTTGAAGCCCTACATGGCTACACCTTC.

The rearrangement uses TRBV6-5 and TRBJ2-1; the D gene is possibly TRBD1 (6 bases). The V gene lost 5 bases and the J gene lost 0 bases, with 11 bases spanning the gap. The CDR3 totals 15 residues. Germline V gene lookup returns CDR1 MNHEY and CDR2 SVGAGI. The CDR3 sequence is CASSHGQHSYNEQFF. CDR3 in DNA: TGTGCCAGCAGTCACGGACAGCACTCCTACAATGAGCAGTTCTTC.

The rearrangement joins TRBV11-3 to TRBJ1-3; D call uncertain. Trimming took off 5 bases at V and 0 bases at J, with 11 bases between the two ends. Per the germline V gene, CDR1 is SGHNT and CDR2 is YENEEA. This CDR3 contains 15 residues. CDR3 loop: CASSESQSSGNTIYF. Written as DNA, the CDR3 is TGTGCCAGCAGCGAAAGCCAGAGCTCTGGAAACACCATATATTTT.

Points on this clone: This sample also contains other DNA sequences that code for the same CDR3. The chain carries TRBV5-5 and TRBJ1-1; D remains ambiguous. This CDR3 contains 15 residues. Per the germline V gene, CDR1 is SGHKS and CDR2 is YYEKEE (reference sequence). V was shortened by 0 bases and J by 0 bases, with 9 bases between the two germline ends. For the CDR3, the DNA is TGTGCCAGCAGCTTGGGGGGTTCCATGAACACTGAAGCTTTCTTT. Translation: CASSLGGSMNTEAFF.

CDR3 residues: CAISDQGPRSNQPQHF. CDR3 nucleotides: TGTGCCATCAGTGATCAGGGACCGAGAAGCAATCAGCCCCAGCATTTT. This sequence joins TRBV10-3 and TRBJ1-5; a possible D gene is TRBD1 (5 bases). Trimming shortened V by 3 bases and J by 1 base, and 13 bases separated the two germline ends. Germline V CDR1 and CDR2: ENHRY, SYGVKD. CDR3 length: 16 amino acids.

This rearrangement joins TRBV4-2 to TRBJ2-2; TRBD1 aligns across 10 bases. V dropped 0 bases and J dropped 3; count of bases not matched to a gene: 4. Per germline, CDR1 LGHNA and CDR2 YNFKEQ. The CDR3 loop spans 17 amino acids. The CDR3, as DNA: TGTGCCAGCAGCCAAGATTCGACAGGGGGCGACACCGGGGAGCTGTTTTTT. Its protein is CASSQDSTGGDTGELFF.

V and J are TRBV4-2 and TRBJ2-3; no firm D call. Germline CDR1 LGHNA, CDR2 YNFKEQ. The CDR3 sequence is 13 residues long. The germline V and J ends were trimmed by 0 bases and 4 bases, with 5 bases remaining between them. CDR3 residues: CASSQDEADTQYF. In DNA form, the CDR3 reads TGTGCCAGCAGCCAAGATGAGGCAGATACGCAGTATTTT.

The chain couples TRBV28 to TRBJ1-3; D gene ambiguous. This CDR3 contains 17 residues. V lost 6 bases, J lost 1 base, and 19 bases lay in between. Germline V gives CDR1 MDHEN, CDR2 SYDVKM. The CDR3 protein is CASSYWAFNFSGNTIYF. The CDR3 DNA is TGTGCCAGCAGCTACTGGGCTTTCAATTTTTCTGGAAACACCATATATTTT.

This clone appeared a single time. The gene calls are TRBV2 and TRBJ1-3; a possible D gene is TRBD1 (6 bases). The germline V gene has CDR1 SNHLY and CDR2 FYNNEI. Trimming shortened V by 8 bases and J by 0 bases, and 14 bases separated the two germline ends. This CDR3 comprises 15 residues. In nucleotides, the CDR3 is TGTGCCAGCCGAAGACAGGCCCGCTCTGGAAACACCATATATTTT. This encodes CASRRQARSGNTIYF.

For this clone: At the DNA level, this CDR3 is encoded by other sequences in the same sample as well. J is TRBJ2-1 and V is TRBV5-1, with 7 bases that match TRBD2. The CDR3 has 15 amino acids. Germline values: CDR1 SGHRS, CDR2 YFSETQ. Trimming took 0 bases from V and 2 from J; bases not matched to a gene: 2. The DNA for the CDR3 is TGCGCCAGCAGCTTGGGACTAGCAACCTACAATGAGCAGTTCTTC. It is translated as CASSLGLATYNEQFF.

The DNA for the CDR3 is TGTGCCAGCAAATACCTTGGGACAGCTAACTATGGCTACACCTTC. Amino acids: CASKYLGTANYGYTF. The rearrangement joins TRBV6-5 to TRBJ1-2; 7 bases align to TRBD1. The CDR3 extends over 15 amino acids. Germline CDR1 reads MNHEY; CDR2 reads SVGAGI. V lost 7 bases and J lost 0; bases outside the gene matches: 8.

The chain is built from TRBV7-3 and TRBJ1-2, with a weak D call TRBD1 (6 bases). The CDR3 runs to 14 residues. The V end lost 5 bases, the J end lost 3 bases, and 13 bases lay between the germline ends. Germline-derived CDR1 and CDR2 are SGHTA and FQGTGA. The CDR3 DNA is TGTGCCAGCAGCCTTTCAGGGGACGACTATGGCTACACCTTC. Protein: CASSLSGDDYGYTF. The complete variable domain, with remaining parts taken from reference TRBV7-3 and TRBJ1-2, reads GAGVSQTPSNKVTEKGKYVELRCDPISGHTALYWYRQSLGQGPEFLIYFQGTGAADDSGLPNDRFFAVRPEGSVSTLKIQRTERGDSAVYLCASSLSGDDYGYTFGSGTRLTVV.

J is TRBJ2-7 and V is TRBV18, with D unclear. The CDR3 spans 15 residues. The ends were cut back, 3 bases at V and 0 bases at J, with 12 bases in the middle. The germline V gene has CDR1 KGHSH and CDR2 LQKENI. The CDR3 DNA follows: TGTGCCAGCTCACCCGACCCCGGGCGCTCCTACGAGCAGTACTTC. Amino acid sequence: CASSPDPGRSYEQYF. Complete variable domain (other parts from reference TRBV18 and TRBJ2-7): NAGVMQNPRHLVRRRGQEARLRCSPMKGHSHVYWYRQLPEEGLKFMVYLQKENIIDESGMPKERFSAEFPKEGPSILRIQQVVRGDSAAYFCASSPDPGRSYEQYFGPGTRLTVT.

The chain is built from TRBV5-1 and TRBJ1-3; D gene ambiguous. Germline V CDR1 and CDR2: SGHRS, YFSETQ. V was pared by 0 bases and J by 7 bases, with 17 bases between. The CDR3 covers 16 residues. The CDR3 protein is CASSLASGSGGNTIYF. The CDR3 nucleotides read TGCGCCAGCAGCTTGGCTTCCGGGAGCGGCGGGAACACCATATATTTT. Complete variable domain (other parts from reference TRBV5-1 and TRBJ1-3): KAGVTQTPRYLIKTRGQQVTLSCSPISGHRSVSWYQQTPGQGLQFLFEYFSETQRNKGNFPGRFSGRQFSNSRSEMNVSTLELGDSALYLCASSLASGSGGNTIYFGEGSWLTVV.

A note on this clone: Other nucleotide sequences in the sample specify the same CDR3. V usage is TRBV5-1 and J usage is TRBJ2-7; possibly TRBD1 for D (5 bases). This CDR3 comprises 12 residues. Trimming removed 1 base from V and 5 bases from J, with 7 bases in between. CDR1 and CDR2 from the germline V gene are SGHRS and YFSETQ. This chain's CDR3 is CASSLQGNEQYF. In DNA form, the CDR3 reads TGCGCCAGCAGCTTGCAGGGTAACGAGCAGTACTTC.

The rearrangement uses TRBV27 and TRBJ1-1; D is unresolved. The CDR3 is made up of 15 amino acids. The V end was cut by 0 bases, the J end by 4 bases, with 12 bases between. The germline V gene has CDR1 MNHEY and CDR2 SMNVEV (reference sequence). CDR3 nucleotide sequence: TGTGCCAGCAGTTTATCCCCAGTGACGGGCACTGAAGCTTTCTTT. Translated, it gives CASSLSPVTGTEAFF.

This chain joins TRBV19 and TRBJ2-7; 13 bases fit TRBD2. From germline, CDR1 is LNHDA and CDR2 SQIVND (reference sequence). The CDR3 loop spans 16 amino acids. Germline trimming cut 4 bases from V and 6 bases from J; bases unmatched to any gene: 9. The CDR3 sequence: CASSRGLAGPYSEQYF. CDR3 nucleotides: TGTGCCAGTAGTAGGGGACTAGCGGGACCCTACTCCGAGCAGTACTTC.

This sequence joins TRBV11-2 and TRBJ1-2; no clear D. Trimming shortened V by 1 base and J by 3 bases, and 9 bases separated the two germline ends. Germline V gene data show CDR1 as SGHAT and CDR2 as FQNNGV. This CDR3 contains 14 residues. Written as DNA, the CDR3 is TGTGCCAGCAGCTTAGTTGGTTCCCACTATGGCTACACCTTC. It is translated as CASSLVGSHYGYTF.

The gene calls are TRBV28 and TRBJ2-7, with 7 nucleotides matching TRBD1. This CDR3 contains 15 residues. The ends lost 5 bases at V and 3 bases at J; junction bases unmatched: 10. Germline V CDR1 and CDR2: MDHEN, SYDVKM. The CDR3 region has the DNA TGTGCCAGCAGTAAACAGGGGATGTATCTCTACGAGCAGTACTTC. Translation gives CASSKQGMYLYEQYF.

This rearrangement joins TRBV7-9 to TRBJ2-2, with D tentatively TRBD1 or TRBD2 (6 bases each). CDR3 length: 17 residues. V lost 6 bases, J lost 1 base, and 18 bases lay in between. CDR1 and CDR2 from the germline V gene are SEHNR and FQNEAQ (reference sequence). Here the CDR3 reads CASSFTGRSRNTGELFF. The CDR3 coding sequence is TGTGCCAGCAGTTTCACAGGGAGGTCGCGGAACACCGGGGAGCTGTTTTTT.